Sequencing of this T cell receptor (beta chain) was carried out in a study of regulatory T cells in long-lasting Graves disease. Time point of the sample: newly diagnosed GD, antithyroid drugs for less than 3 months. RNA isolated from PBMCs was used to make the TCR library. The authors diagnosed Graves' disease using American Thyroid Association guidelines. In this sample, this clonotype turned up many times. The antigen is undetermined. In building TCR beta libraries, iRepertoire HTBI primers were used together with Arm-PCR of CDR3 regions. TCRdb reprocessed the multiplex PCR reads via MiXCR and lists one record per CDR3 protein. The sample lists some 330,000 distinct CDR3 sequences, about 11% seen once, with around 18% in the top ten. Germline values: CDR1 MGHRA, CDR2 YSYEKL. Trimming removed 6 bases from V and 1 base from J; junction bases left unmatched: 5. The CDR3 runs to 15 residues. Points from the study as a whole: The study found persistent patients shared more public clonotypes (fewer than 3,000) than new patients (over 900).

These data were likewise used in another study, on T cells in Graves' hyperthyroidism and ophthalmopathy. As that report states: HTBI primers drove first-round RT-PCR of the TCR CDR3.

The sample in question was peripheral blood mononuclear cells (PBMCs), obtained at new diagnosis, from a patient treated with antithyroid drugs. The chain has TRBV4-1 and TRBJ2-1; 8 nucleotides line up with TRBD2. The origin of this receptor is a woman younger than 35 with Graves disease. In nucleotides, the CDR3 is TGCGCCAGCAGAGGAGCGGGGGAATCCTACAATGAGCAGTTCTTC. Amino acids: CASRGAGESYNEQFF.